These 11 T cell receptor beta chains came from one sample sequenced in a study of blood T cell repertoires in COVID-19. Measured with immunoSEQ multiplex PCR; TCRdb has only the in-frame clones, and not every one. This table holds fewer than 30,000 clones, over 75% found once. Material: peripheral blood. Receptors were obtained from a man aged 65-85 years with active COVID-19.

This clone occurred once. The chain recombines TRBV19 with TRBJ2-2; a weak D match, TRBD1 (5 bases). The CDR3 sequence is 16 residues long. From germline, CDR1 is LNHDA and CDR2 SQIVND (reference sequence). V lost 6 bases, J lost 6 bases, and 20 bases lay in between. The CDR3 here is CASRKRQPGSSGELFF. Written as DNA, the CDR3 is TGTGCCAGTAGAAAGAGACAGCCCGGCTCTTCCGGGGAGCTGTTTTTT. The whole variable domain, filled in from reference TRBV19 and TRBJ2-2, reads DGGITQSPKYLFRKEGQNVTLSCEQNLNHDAMYWYRQDPGQGLRLIYYSQIVNDFQKGDIAEGYSVSREKKESFPLTVTSAQKNPTAFYLCASRKRQPGSSGELFFGEGSRLTVL.

V and J are TRBV7-9 and TRBJ2-5, with 8 bases identical to TRBD1. The CDR3 has 15 amino acids. Germline V gives CDR1 SEHNR, CDR2 FQNEAQ (reference sequence). The V and J ends lost 5 bases and 2 bases, in that order; junction bases with no gene match: 7. The chain's CDR3 is CASSTGQGAQETQYF. As DNA, the CDR3 is TGTGCCAGCAGCACCGGACAGGGCGCTCAAGAGACCCAGTACTTC. Full variable domain (missing parts from reference TRBV7-9 and TRBJ2-5): DTGVSQNPRHKITKRGQNVTFRCDPISEHNRLYWYRQTLGQGPEFLTYFQNEAQLEKSRLLSDRFSAERPKGSFSTLEIQRTEQGDSAMYLCASSTGQGAQETQYFGPGTRLLVL.

The chain recombines TRBV5-5 with TRBJ2-7, with 8 bases lining up with TRBD1. J lost 5 bases, V lost 6 bases, and 13 bases had no gene match. The CDR3 consists of 15 residues. The germline gives CDR1 SGHKS, CDR2 YYEKEE (reference sequence). The CDR3 is CASNPPGQEDHEQYF. The CDR3 DNA reads TGTGCCAGCAACCCTCCGGGACAGGAGGACCACGAGCAGTACTTC. The full variable domain, completed using reference TRBV5-5 and TRBJ2-7, is DAGVTQSPTHLIKTRGQQVTLRCSPISGHKSVSWYQQVLGQGPQFIFQYYEKEERGRGNFPDRFSARQFPNYSSELNVNALLLGDSALYLCASNPPGQEDHEQYFGPGTRLTVT.

This clone was seen a single time. The V and J genes are TRBV28 and TRBJ1-6; a weak D match, TRBD1 (6 bases). The CDR3 totals 18 residues. V lost 1 base and J lost 1, with 14 bases in between. The germline V gene encodes CDR1 MDHEN and CDR2 SYDVKM. The chain's CDR3 is CASSLSTGLGSYNSPLHF. The CDR3 DNA follows: TGTGCCAGCAGTTTATCGACAGGTCTAGGTTCCTATAATTCACCCCTCCACTTT.

V gene TRBV18 combines with J gene TRBJ2-2; a possible D gene is TRBD1 (6 bases). The V gene's germline CDR1 is KGHSH and CDR2 LQKENI. CDR3 length equals 15 residues. The V end lost 3 bases, the J end lost 5 bases, and 13 bases lay between the germline ends. CDR3 amino acids: CASSPSDSQTGELFF. The CDR3 bases are TGTGCCAGCTCACCCTCGGACAGCCAAACCGGGGAGCTGTTTTTT.

The rearrangement uses TRBV7-8 and TRBJ2-7; TRBD2 is a possible D gene (6 bases). This CDR3 has 15 residues. Germline-derived CDR1 and CDR2 are SGHVS and FQNEAQ. Deletions cut 4 bases from V and 2 bases from J, with 15 bases between. CDR3 protein: CASSYRDLGTYEQYF. The CDR3 DNA follows: TGTGCCAGCAGCTATCGGGACTTAGGTACCTACGAGCAGTACTTC.

The chain has TRBV6-6 and TRBJ2-7, with D maybe TRBD2 (6 bases). This CDR3 is 15 amino acids long. CDR1 is MNHNY, CDR2 SVGAGI, per germline (reference sequence). V lost 6 bases and J lost 5, with 20 bases in between. The CDR3 spells CASRGREAGGDEQYF. The CDR3 coding sequence is TGTGCCAGCAGGGGTCGAGAGGCGGGCGGGGACGAGCAGTACTTC.

The V call is TRBV2, the J call TRBJ1-5; 10 bases map to TRBD1. CDR3 length: 15 residues. V shed 4 bases, J shed 6 bases, and the junction held 6 bases outside the gene matches. Germline CDR1 SNHLY, CDR2 FYNNEI. DNA of the CDR3: TGTGCCAGCAGTGGCCGGGACAGGGGCCCTCAGCCCCAGCATTTT. Translated: CASSGRDRGPQPQHF.

This clone occurred once. This chain connects TRBV5-1 to TRBJ1-5; possibly TRBD1 for D (5 bases). The V gene lost 3 bases and the J gene lost 0 bases, with 16 bases spanning the gap. Germline V gene lookup returns CDR1 SGHRS and CDR2 YFSETQ. The CDR3 consists of 17 residues. For the CDR3, the DNA is TGCGCCAGCAGCTACGTACCGACAGATTATAGCAATCAGCCCCAGCATTTT. Translated: CASSYVPTDYSNQPQHF.

The chain's CDR3 is CASSSPPGHIHTEAFF. The CDR3 nucleotides read TGTGCCAGCAGCTCCCCTCCGGGACATATCCACACTGAAGCTTTCTTT. The J gene is TRBJ1-1, the V gene TRBV7-2; tentatively, D is TRBD1 (6 bases). With 4 bases removed from V and 3 bases from J, the gap between germline ends came to 18 bases. Germline CDR1 SGHTA, CDR2 FQGNSA. The length of the CDR3 is 16 residues.

This clone was seen a single time. This specimen includes other DNA sequences encoding the same CDR3. This chain links TRBV7-6 with TRBJ2-5; TRBD2 matches 11 bases. V shed 6 bases, J shed 1 base, and the junction held 13 bases outside the gene matches. Germline V gene lookup returns CDR1 SGHVS and CDR2 FNYEAQ. The CDR3 runs to 18 residues. The CDR3 coding sequence is TGTGCCAGCAGTTCCCCCCCGGGACTAGCGGCAACCCAAGAGACCCAGTACTTC. Its protein product is CASSSPPGLAATQETQYF. Supplemented by reference TRBV7-6 and TRBJ2-5, the full variable domain reads GAGVSQSPRYKVTKRGQDVALRCDPISGHVSLYWYRQALGQGPEFLTYFNYEAQQDKSGLPNDRFSAERPEGSISTLTIQRTEQRDSAMYRCASSSPPGLAATQETQYFGPGTRLLVL.